The clone carrying this T cell receptor beta chain was observed many times. This entry comes from a study of molecular identifiers for immune sequencing clone quantification. V trimming: 5 bases; J trimming: 2 bases; junction bases outside the gene matches: 12. The CDR3 spans 16 residues. CDR1 and CDR2 from the germline V gene are SGHVS and FNYEAQ. Listed TCR primers and previously described methods were used for bulk TCR libraries. In TCRdb, the PCR reads were re-called with MiXCR into one record per CDR3 protein. The top ten hold roughly 0.7% of the sample, which has about 320,000 distinct CDR3 sequences, about a quarter seen once.

The sequence came from a human donor in good health. Some libraries in this study had Jurkat cell RNA spiked in. This sequence joins TRBV7-6 and TRBJ2-7, with 7 bases lining up with TRBD2. The sample comprised naive CD8+ T cells from blood, with Jurkat cell RNA spiked in. The sample's subset: FACS-sorted CD8+CD4-CCR7+CD45RA+ naive T cells. CDR3 in DNA: TGTGCCAGCAGCGCTGGTTGGGAGCGGGGCCCCTACGAGCAGTACTTC. Translation: CASSAGWERGPYEQYF.